The 29 T cell receptor beta chains given below trace back to one sample, sequenced in a study of shared clonotypes between healthy human individuals. The table came from immunoSEQ multiplex PCR; TCRdb's copy has only in-frame clones and leaves some out. In the table there are roughly 2.5 million clones, more than 80% of which are singletons. Sample: naive CD4+ T cells sorted from blood. Subset noted: CD45RA+ positively selected. The receptors derive from a man in his late teens or twenties in good health.

V and J are TRBV28 and TRBJ2-7, with 14 bases identical to TRBD2. CDR1 is MDHEN and CDR2 is SYDVKM in the germline V gene. The CDR3 has 19 residues. With 0 bases clipped from V and 4 bases from J, the junction kept 11 bases outside the gene matches. In DNA, the CDR3 is TGTGCCAGCAGTTTATGGAGGGAAGGGACTAGCGGGGGCTTTTACGAGCAGTACTTC. It encodes CASSLWREGTSGGFYEQYF.

The chain uses TRBV11-3 and TRBJ2-7, with 9 positions matching TRBD1. CDR1 is SGHNT and CDR2 is YENEEA in the germline V gene. There are 17 residues in the CDR3. Trimming took 1 base from V and 6 from J; bases not matched to a gene: 13. CDR3 loop: CASSLGSGDRALSEQYF. The CDR3 coding sequence is TGTGCCAGCAGCTTAGGTTCGGGGGACAGGGCCCTCAGCGAGCAGTACTTC.

Only one count was recorded for this clone. The V gene is TRBV15, the J gene TRBJ1-2; 11 positions agree with TRBD1. From germline, CDR1 is LNHNV and CDR2 YYDKDF (reference sequence). The CDR3 covers 15 residues. Losses at the gene ends were 3 bases for V and 5 bases for J; bases not matched to a gene: 5. In DNA form, the CDR3 reads TGTGCCACCAGCAGGGGGGGGACAGGGGGATATGGCTACACCTTC. Protein product: CATSRGGTGGYGYTF.

With regard to this clone: The same CDR3 also results from other DNA sequences found in this sample. This rearrangement joins TRBV5-1 to TRBJ2-7, with D hard to call. Deletions cut 3 bases from V and 2 bases from J, with 3 bases between. This CDR3 has 11 amino acids. Germline V gene data show CDR1 as SGHRS and CDR2 as YFSETQ. DNA of the CDR3: TGCGCCAGCAGCTCCACCTACGAGCAGTACTTC. It encodes CASSSTYEQYF.

The chain combines TRBV15 with TRBJ2-5; 9 nucleotides align to TRBD2. V dropped 0 bases and J dropped 1; count of bases not matched to a gene: 3. The length of the CDR3 is 16 residues. CDR1 and CDR2 (germline): LNHNV, YYDKDF (reference sequence). In DNA, the CDR3 is TGTGCCACCAGCAGAGATCGCGGGGGGGCCCAAGAGACCCAGTACTTC. Amino acid sequence: CATSRDRGGAQETQYF.

V is TRBV7-9 and J is TRBJ2-7; 10 nucleotides match TRBD1. The CDR3 is made up of 16 amino acids. The trim removed 6 bases at V and 3 bases at J, leaving 11 bases unmatched. Germline CDR1 reads SEHNR; CDR2 reads FQNEAQ (reference sequence). CDR3 protein: CASSSIQGQGDYEQYF. In DNA form, the CDR3 reads TGTGCCAGCAGTTCTATTCAAGGACAGGGGGACTACGAGCAGTACTTC.

The chain links TRBV25-1 to TRBJ1-3; D is ambiguous. The germline V gene has CDR1 MGHDK and CDR2 SYGVNS. The CDR3 has 14 amino acids. V lost 7 bases, J lost 1 base, and 11 bases lay in between. The CDR3 loop reads CASKVSGSGNTIYF. The DNA of the CDR3 is TGTGCCAGCAAGGTCAGCGGATCTGGAAACACCATATATTTT.

This chain joins TRBV9 and TRBJ2-1; the D gene is possibly TRBD2 (6 bases). The ends were cut back, 3 bases at V and 4 bases at J, with 14 bases in the middle. The germline CDR1 and CDR2 sequences are SGDLS and YYNGEE. The CDR3 extends over 15 amino acids. The CDR3 bases are TGTGCCAGCAGCGCTGGGACTGCCTCTTACAATGAGCAGTTCTTC. As protein: CASSAGTASYNEQFF.

CDR3 coding DNA: TGTGCCAGCAGCGCTAGACAGGGCTTCCCGAACACTGAAGCTTTCTTT. Amino acid sequence: CASSARQGFPNTEAFF. V is TRBV9 and J is TRBJ1-1, with TRBD1 identical over 7 bases. The CDR3 consists of 16 residues. Germline V gives CDR1 SGDLS, CDR2 YYNGEE. J lost 1 base, V lost 3 bases, and 9 bases had no gene match.

The V gene is TRBV10-3, the J gene TRBJ1-2; TRBD1 agrees at 7 bases. The germline V gene has CDR1 ENHRY and CDR2 SYGVKD. This CDR3 has 14 residues. V gave up 0 bases and J gave up 8 bases; unmatched junction bases: 6. CDR3 bases: TGTGCCATCAGTGAGTCGAGAACAGGGGAAGGCTACACCTTC. Its translation: CAISESRTGEGYTF.

This rearrangement joins TRBV10-3 to TRBJ1-1; 7 bases fit TRBD1. This CDR3 has 14 residues. Germline V gene lookup returns CDR1 ENHRY and CDR2 SYGVKD. V trimming: 3 bases; J trimming: 10 bases; junction bases outside the gene matches: 11. The CDR3 bases are TGTGCCATCAGTGAACAACAGGGGCCCCAGGGAGCTTTCTTT. Translated, it gives CAISEQQGPQGAFF.

About this clone: Other DNA sequences from this sample encode an identical CDR3 as well. The V and J genes are TRBV6-6 and TRBJ1-5, with D uncertain. Per the germline V gene, CDR1 is MNHNY and CDR2 is SVGAGI (reference sequence). Between the trimmed V and J ends, which lost 2 bases and 0 bases, there was a span of 8 bases. This CDR3 comprises 15 residues. The CDR3 spells CASSYSQYSNQPQHF. CDR3 in DNA: TGTGCCAGCAGTTACAGCCAGTATAGCAATCAGCCCCAGCATTTT.

The CDR3 loop is CASSANGGQETQYF. The CDR3 DNA is TGCGCCAGCAGTGCTAACGGGGGTCAAGAGACCCAGTACTTC. V usage is TRBV10-1 and J usage is TRBJ2-5, with D perhaps matching TRBD2 (6 bases). Germline lookup yields CDR1 WNHNN and CDR2 SYGVQD (reference sequence). This CDR3 spans 14 amino acids. V lost 4 bases to trimming and J lost 2 bases, with 11 bases between them.

The chain carries TRBV5-1 and TRBJ2-3; D is uncertain. Trimming cost V 0 bases and J 0 bases, with 14 bases left between them. Germline V CDR1 and CDR2: SGHRS, YFSETQ. The CDR3 spans 17 residues. The CDR3 region has the DNA TGCGCCAGCAGCTTGGCGGCTCAGGTACCCAGCACAGATACGCAGTATTTT. Its translation: CASSLAAQVPSTDTQYF.

This chain links TRBV5-5 with TRBJ1-3; TRBD1 might be the D (6 bases). The CDR3 runs 17 residues. Germline V gene lookup returns CDR1 SGHKS and CDR2 YYEKEE (reference sequence). V lost 4 bases and J lost 2, with 19 bases in between. This chain's CDR3 is CASSPLRGGGAGNTIYF. The CDR3 DNA reads as TGTGCCAGCAGCCCCCTTAGGGGAGGGGGAGCTGGAAACACCATATATTTT.

The rearrangement links TRBV5-1 to TRBJ2-2, with TRBD2 matching over 16 bases. This CDR3 is 18 amino acids long. Germline V CDR1 and CDR2: SGHRS, YFSETQ. Losses at the gene ends were 4 bases for V and 10 bases for J; bases not matched to a gene: 13. The CDR3 spells CASSVPPGTSGGAEELFF. The DNA of the CDR3 is TGCGCCAGCAGCGTTCCCCCCGGGACTAGCGGGGGGGCCGAGGAGCTGTTTTTT.

V gene TRBV5-5 combines with J gene TRBJ2-7; D is possibly TRBD2 (5 bases). Trimming removed 5 bases at V and 0 bases at J, with 12 bases between. Germline loops: CDR1 SGHKS, CDR2 YYEKEE (reference sequence). This CDR3 region has 14 residues. For the CDR3, the DNA is TGTGCCAGCAGTATAGCGACTATCTCCTACGAGCAGTACTTC. This encodes CASSIATISYEQYF.

The CDR3 region is CASSFQGYEQYF. CDR3 in DNA: TGTGCCAGCAGCTTTCAGGGCTACGAGCAGTACTTC. The chain carries TRBV5-4 and TRBJ2-7; D is perhaps TRBD1 (5 bases). Germline lookup yields CDR1 SGHNT and CDR2 YYREEE (reference sequence). Trimming took off 2 bases at V and 3 bases at J, with 6 bases between the two ends. The length of the CDR3 is 12 residues.

This clone was found once. The rearrangement uses TRBV27 and TRBJ2-1; 7 nucleotides match TRBD2. The CDR3 totals 14 residues. From germline, CDR1 is MNHEY and CDR2 SMNVEV (reference sequence). V was pared by 3 bases and J by 6 bases, with 5 bases of the junction left unmatched. CDR3 bases: TGTGCCAGCAGTTTTCGAGCGGGAATCAATGAGCAGTTCTTC. Its protein is CASSFRAGINEQFF.

This clone was recorded only once. This sequence joins TRBV28 and TRBJ1-2; the match to TRBD1 covers 10 bases. This CDR3 comprises 14 residues. J lost 4 bases, V lost 3 bases, and 2 bases had no gene match. Germline V gene lookup returns CDR1 MDHEN and CDR2 SYDVKM. CDR3 DNA: TGTGCCAGCAGTTTGGACAGGGGGACCTATGGCTACACCTTC. Translation: CASSLDRGTYGYTF.

J is TRBJ1-6 and V is TRBV9; tentative D call: TRBD1 (5 bases). Germline loops: CDR1 SGDLS, CDR2 YYNGEE. Trimming left V 3 bases short and J 10 bases short, with 14 bases between. This CDR3 comprises 14 residues. The CDR3 nucleotides are TGTGCCAGCAGCGCATACGCGGGGGTATCACCCCTCCACTTT. It is translated as CASSAYAGVSPLHF.

Comments on this clone: The sample has other DNA sequences that encode this CDR3 too. This chain joins TRBV6-5 and TRBJ1-1, with D possibly TRBD1 on 6 matching bases. The V gene lost 6 bases and the J gene lost 0 bases, with 11 bases spanning the gap. CDR1 is MNHEY, CDR2 SVGAGI, per germline. The length of the CDR3 is 14 residues. As DNA, the CDR3 is TGTGCCAGCAGCCGAGGGGGTATGAACACTGAAGCTTTCTTT. Its protein is CASSRGGMNTEAFF.

With respect to this clone: The same CDR3 arises from other DNA sequences in this sample as well. The V call is TRBV5-1, the J call TRBJ2-7; 12 bases are a match to TRBD1. The CDR3 is made up of 15 amino acids. Germline CDR1 and CDR2: SGHRS and YFSETQ. V lost 4 bases, J lost 4 bases, and 6 bases stayed unmatched. The DNA for the CDR3 is TGCGCCAGCAGCACAGGGACAGGGGGCTCGTACGAGCAGTACTTC. Its translation: CASSTGTGGSYEQYF. Full variable domain (missing parts from reference TRBV5-1 and TRBJ2-7): KAGVTQTPRYLIKTRGQQVTLSCSPISGHRSVSWYQQTPGQGLQFLFEYFSETQRNKGNFPGRFSGRQFSNSRSEMNVSTLELGDSALYLCASSTGTGGSYEQYFGPGTRLTVT.

In its sample, this clone was seen once. The rearrangement joins TRBV5-6 to TRBJ1-4, with D uncertain. Trimming removed 4 bases at V and 0 bases at J, with 10 bases between. This CDR3 has 15 residues. Germline-derived CDR1 and CDR2 are SGHDT and YYEEEE. CDR3 nucleotides: TGTGCCAGCAGCCCGCTCAGTTCAACTAATGAAAAACTGTTTTTT. Residues: CASSPLSSTNEKLFF.

The genes are TRBV19 and TRBJ2-5; TRBD1 aligns across 11 bases. CDR1 is LNHDA and CDR2 is SQIVND in the germline V gene (reference sequence). This CDR3 has 15 residues. Trimming took 5 bases from V and 5 from J; bases not matched to a gene: 7. CDR3 sequence: CASSQPGQGGETQYF. CDR3 bases: TGTGCCAGTAGTCAGCCGGGACAGGGGGGTGAGACCCAGTACTTC.

The chain is built from TRBV2 and TRBJ1-4; D is undetermined. The CDR3 is 14 amino acids. Germline CDR1 and CDR2: SNHLY and FYNNEI. Trimming removed 10 bases at V and 4 bases at J, with 16 bases between. CDR3: CATQRLQSNEKLFF. In nucleotides, the CDR3 is TGTGCCACCCAGAGGTTGCAGAGTAATGAAAAACTGTTTTTT.

The genes are TRBV18 and TRBJ2-4, with 11 positions matching TRBD1. The V and J ends lost 5 bases and 2 bases, in that order; junction bases with no gene match: 14. CDR1 KGHSH and CDR2 LQKENI come from the germline V gene. The CDR3 runs 19 residues. This chain's CDR3 is CASSYRFEGQGDTKNIQYF. The CDR3, as DNA: TGTGCCAGCTCATACCGGTTCGAGGGACAGGGGGATACCAAAAACATTCAGTACTTC.

The gene calls are TRBV18 and TRBJ1-2, with 12 bases identical to TRBD1. The CDR3 loop spans 16 amino acids. The germline gives CDR1 KGHSH, CDR2 LQKENI. With 0 bases clipped from V and 3 bases from J, the junction kept 2 bases outside the gene matches. This CDR3 reads CASSPPGTGGDYGYTF. CDR3 bases: TGTGCCAGCTCACCACCCGGGACAGGGGGCGACTATGGCTACACCTTC.

Concerning this clone itself: Other DNA sequences in this sample translate to the same CDR3. This chain connects TRBV18 to TRBJ1-1; D is ambiguous. This CDR3 has 14 residues. Trimming shortened V by 2 bases and J by 1 base, and 8 bases separated the two germline ends. The germline gives CDR1 KGHSH, CDR2 LQKENI. The DNA for the CDR3 is TGTGCCAGCTCACCATCGGGTCCGAACACTGAAGCTTTCTTT. It yields the protein CASSPSGPNTEAFF.